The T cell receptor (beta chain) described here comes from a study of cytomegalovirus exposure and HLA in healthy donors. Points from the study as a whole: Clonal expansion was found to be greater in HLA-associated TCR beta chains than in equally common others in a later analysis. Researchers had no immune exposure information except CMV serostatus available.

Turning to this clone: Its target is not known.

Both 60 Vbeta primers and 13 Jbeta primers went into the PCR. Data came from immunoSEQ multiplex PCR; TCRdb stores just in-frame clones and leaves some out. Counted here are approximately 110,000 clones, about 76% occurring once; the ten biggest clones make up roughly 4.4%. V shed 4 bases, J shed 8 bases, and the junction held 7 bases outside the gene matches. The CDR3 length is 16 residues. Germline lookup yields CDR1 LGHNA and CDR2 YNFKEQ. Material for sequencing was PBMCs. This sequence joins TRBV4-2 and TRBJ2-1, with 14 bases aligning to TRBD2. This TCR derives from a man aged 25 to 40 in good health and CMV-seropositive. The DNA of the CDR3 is TGTGCCAGCAGCCCCCGGACTAGCGGGGGGACGGATGAGCAGTTCTTC. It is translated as CASSPRTSGGTDEQFF.